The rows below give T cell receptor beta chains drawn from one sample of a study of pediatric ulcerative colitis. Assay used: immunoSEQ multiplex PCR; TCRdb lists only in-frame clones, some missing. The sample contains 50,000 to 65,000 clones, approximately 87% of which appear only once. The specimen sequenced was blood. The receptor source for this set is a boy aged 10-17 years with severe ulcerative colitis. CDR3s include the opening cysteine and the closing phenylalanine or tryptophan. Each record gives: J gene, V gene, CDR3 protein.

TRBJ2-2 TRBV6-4 CASSPTGDPGELFF
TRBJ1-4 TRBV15 CATSRELLTGEGEKLFF
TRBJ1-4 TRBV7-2 CASSRTGLNEKLFF
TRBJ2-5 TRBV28 CASSFLRGQGFEETQYF
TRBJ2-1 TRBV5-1 CASSLVTSGSYEQFF
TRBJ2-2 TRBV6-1 CASSRDYTGELFF
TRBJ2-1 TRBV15 CATSRDGSDNGNEQFF
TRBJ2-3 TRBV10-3 CATLAGGYSTDTQYF
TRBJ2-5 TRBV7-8 CASSHQETQYF
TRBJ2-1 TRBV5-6 CASSPGLAGEDEQFF
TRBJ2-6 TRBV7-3 CASSLPPDVLTF
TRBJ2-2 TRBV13 CASSFYQGANTGELFF